This T cell receptor beta chain came from a study of blood T cell repertoires in COVID-19. Looking at the study overall: Sources were T cells, B-cell-depleted T cells, or PBMCs; the material itself was cDNA or gDNA.

The table came from immunoSEQ multiplex PCR; TCRdb's copy has only in-frame clones and leaves some out. The table lists about 230,000 clones, 65% to 90% of them singletons, with approximately 7.4% in the top ten. Trimming cost V 2 bases and J 7 bases; bases outside gene matches: 7. The CDR3 runs 15 residues. Germline CDR1 reads ENHRY; CDR2 reads SYGVKD. This clone was observed a few times. What was sequenced was peripheral blood. The sequence was obtained from a woman aged 50 to 60 with acute or convalescent COVID-19. The chain is built from TRBV10-3 and TRBJ2-1, with 8 bases aligning to TRBD1. The CDR3 DNA reads TGTGCCATCAGTGAGGGCAGGGGGCAAAGGAATGAGCAGTTCTTC. It specifies CAISEGRGQRNEQFF.